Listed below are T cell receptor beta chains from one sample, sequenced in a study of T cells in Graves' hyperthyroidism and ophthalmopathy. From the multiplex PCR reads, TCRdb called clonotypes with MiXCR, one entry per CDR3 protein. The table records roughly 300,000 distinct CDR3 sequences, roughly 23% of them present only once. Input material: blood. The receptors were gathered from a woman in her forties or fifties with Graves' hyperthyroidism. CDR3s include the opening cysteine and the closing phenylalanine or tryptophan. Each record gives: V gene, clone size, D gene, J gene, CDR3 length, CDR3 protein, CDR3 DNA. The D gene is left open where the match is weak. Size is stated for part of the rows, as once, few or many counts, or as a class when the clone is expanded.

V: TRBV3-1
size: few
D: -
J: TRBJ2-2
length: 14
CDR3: CASSHVGIAGELFF
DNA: TGTGCCAGCAGCCATGTGGGTATTGCCGGGGAGCTGTTTTTT

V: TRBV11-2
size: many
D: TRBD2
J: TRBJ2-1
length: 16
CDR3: CASSLLGLAEYNEQFF
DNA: TGTGCCAGCAGCTTATTAGGGCTAGCGGAATACAATGAGCAGTTCTTC

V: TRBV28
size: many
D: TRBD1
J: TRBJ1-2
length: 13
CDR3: CASSLQGAYGYTF
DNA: TGTGCCAGCAGTTTGCAGGGGGCATATGGCTACACCTTC

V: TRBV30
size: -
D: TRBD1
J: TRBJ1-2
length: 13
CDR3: CAWNQGALDGYTF
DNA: TGTGCCTGGAATCAGGGGGCGCTTGATGGCTACACCTTC

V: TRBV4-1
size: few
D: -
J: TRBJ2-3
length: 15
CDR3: CASSQDPRGTDTQYF
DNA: TGCGCCAGCAGCCAAGACCCCCGGGGCACAGATACGCAGTATTTT

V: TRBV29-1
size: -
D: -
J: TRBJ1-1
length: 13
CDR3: CSAAGRMNTEAFF
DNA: TGCAGCGCTGCCGGCAGAATGAACACTGAAGCTTTCTTT

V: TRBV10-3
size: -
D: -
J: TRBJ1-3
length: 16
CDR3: CAISERDTSSGNTIYF
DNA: TGTGCCATCAGTGAAAGGGACACGAGCTCTGGAAACACCATATATTTT

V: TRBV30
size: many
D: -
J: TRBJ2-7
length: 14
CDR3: CAWSAQVAPYEQYF
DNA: TGTGCCTGGAGTGCACAGGTCGCGCCCTACGAGCAGTACTTC

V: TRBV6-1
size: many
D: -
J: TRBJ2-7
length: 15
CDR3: CASSTQGPPLGEQYF
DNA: TGTGCCAGCAGTACCCAAGGACCGCCGCTGGGCGAGCAGTACTTC

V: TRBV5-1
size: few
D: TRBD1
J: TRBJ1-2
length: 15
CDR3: CASSLQTGGDYGYTF
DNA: TGCGCCAGCAGCTTGCAGACAGGGGGCGACTATGGCTACACCTTC

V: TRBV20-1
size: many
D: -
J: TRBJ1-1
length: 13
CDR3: CSASEHLNTEAFF
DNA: TGCAGTGCTAGTGAACACCTGAACACTGAAGCTTTCTTT

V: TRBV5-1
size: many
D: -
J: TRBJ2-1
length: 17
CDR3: CASSLTVLAGSYNEQFF
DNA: TGCGCCAGCAGCCTCACTGTCTTAGCCGGCTCCTACAATGAGCAGTTCTTC

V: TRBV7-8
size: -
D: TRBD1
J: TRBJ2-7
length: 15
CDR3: CASSDTWDRAYEQYF
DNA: TGTGCCAGCAGCGACACTTGGGACAGGGCCTACGAGCAGTACTTC

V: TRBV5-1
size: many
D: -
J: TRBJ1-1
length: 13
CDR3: CASKGQVNTEAFF
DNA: TGCGCCAGCAAGGGTCAGGTGAACACTGAAGCTTTCTTT

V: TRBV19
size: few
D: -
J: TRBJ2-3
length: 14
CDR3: CASSIDQQRVTQYF
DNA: TGTGCCAGTAGTATAGACCAACAACGTGTGACGCAGTATTTT

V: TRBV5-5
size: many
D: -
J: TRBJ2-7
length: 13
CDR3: CASSLGGRNEQYF
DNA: TGTGCCAGCAGCTTGGGAGGGCGAAACGAGCAGTACTTC

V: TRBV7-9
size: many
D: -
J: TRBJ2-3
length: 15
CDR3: CASSSLAISTDTQYF
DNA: TGTGCCAGCAGCTCTTTAGCGATTAGCACAGATACGCAGTATTTT

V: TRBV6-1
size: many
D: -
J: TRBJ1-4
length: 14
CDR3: CASSRQAGGEKLFF
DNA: TGTGCCAGCAGCAGACAGGCCGGGGGCGAAAAACTGTTTTTT

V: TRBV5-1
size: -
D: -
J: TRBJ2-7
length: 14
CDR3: CASSSDGFSYEQYF
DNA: TGCGCCAGCAGCTCGGACGGCTTCTCCTACGAGCAGTACTTC

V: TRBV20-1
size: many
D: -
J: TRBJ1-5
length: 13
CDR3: CSARVGDGQPQHF
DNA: TGCAGTGCTAGGGTGGGGGACGGCCAGCCCCAGCATTTT

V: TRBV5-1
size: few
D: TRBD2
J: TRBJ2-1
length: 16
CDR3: CASSSGTTYSYNEQFF
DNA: TGCGCCAGCAGCTCCGGGACTACATACTCCTACAATGAGCAGTTCTTC

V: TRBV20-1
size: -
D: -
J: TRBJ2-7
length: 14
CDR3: CSAKSSVRGYEQYF
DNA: TGCAGTGCTAAGAGCTCAGTCAGAGGGTATGAGCAGTACTTC

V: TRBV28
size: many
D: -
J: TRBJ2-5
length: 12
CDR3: CASRTTIGTQYF
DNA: TGTGCCAGCAGAACCACGATTGGGACCCAGTACTTC

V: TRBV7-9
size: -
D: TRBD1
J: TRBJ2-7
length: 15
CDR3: CASGPLGQGVYEQYF
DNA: TGTGCCAGCGGCCCCCTCGGACAGGGGGTCTACGAGCAGTACTTC

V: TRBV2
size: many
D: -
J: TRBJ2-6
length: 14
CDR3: CASSDNSGANVLTF
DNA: TGTGCCAGCAGTGACAACTCTGGGGCCAACGTCCTGACTTTC

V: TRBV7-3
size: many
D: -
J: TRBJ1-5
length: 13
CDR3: CASSLSFNQPQHF
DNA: TGTGCCAGCAGCTTAAGCTTTAATCAGCCCCAGCATTTT